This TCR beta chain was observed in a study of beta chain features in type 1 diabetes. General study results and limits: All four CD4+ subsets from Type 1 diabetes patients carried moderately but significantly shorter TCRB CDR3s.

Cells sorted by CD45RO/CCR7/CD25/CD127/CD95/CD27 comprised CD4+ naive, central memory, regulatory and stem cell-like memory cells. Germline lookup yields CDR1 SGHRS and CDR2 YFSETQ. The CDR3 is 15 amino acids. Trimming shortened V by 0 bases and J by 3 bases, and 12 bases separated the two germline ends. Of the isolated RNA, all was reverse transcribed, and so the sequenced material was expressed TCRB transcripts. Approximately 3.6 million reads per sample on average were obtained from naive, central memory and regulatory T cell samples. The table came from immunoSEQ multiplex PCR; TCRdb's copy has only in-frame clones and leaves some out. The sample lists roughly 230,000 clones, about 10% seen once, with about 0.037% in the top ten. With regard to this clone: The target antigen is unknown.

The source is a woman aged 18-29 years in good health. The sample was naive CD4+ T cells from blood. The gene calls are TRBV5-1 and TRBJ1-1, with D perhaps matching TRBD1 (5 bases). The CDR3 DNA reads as TGCGCCAGCAGCTTGGATGGAGACAGCTACACTGAAGCTTTCTTT. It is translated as CASSLDGDSYTEAFF.